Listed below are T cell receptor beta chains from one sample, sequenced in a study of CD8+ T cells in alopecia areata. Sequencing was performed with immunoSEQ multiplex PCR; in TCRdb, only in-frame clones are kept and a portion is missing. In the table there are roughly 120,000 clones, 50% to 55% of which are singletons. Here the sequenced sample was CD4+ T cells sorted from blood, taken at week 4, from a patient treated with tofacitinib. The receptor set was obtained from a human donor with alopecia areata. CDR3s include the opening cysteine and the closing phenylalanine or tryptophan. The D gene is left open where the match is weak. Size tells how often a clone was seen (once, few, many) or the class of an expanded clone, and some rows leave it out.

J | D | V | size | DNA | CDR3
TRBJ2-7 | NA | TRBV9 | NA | TGTGCCAGCAGCCAGTCCGGATTCTCCTACGAGCAGTACTTC | CASSQSGFSYEQYF
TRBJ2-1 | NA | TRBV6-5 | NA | TGTGCCAGCAGTGAAGGGGGGCGCAATGAGCAGTTCTTC | CASSEGGRNEQFF
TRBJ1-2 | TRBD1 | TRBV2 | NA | TGTGCCAGCAGCCCAGGGACAGACTATGGCTACACCTTC | CASSPGTDYGYTF
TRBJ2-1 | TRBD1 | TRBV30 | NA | TGTGCCTGGAGGTGGGCAGGGGGCAATGAGCAGTTCTTC | CAWRWAGGNEQFF
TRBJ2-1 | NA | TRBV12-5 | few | TGTGCTAGTGGTTTGCAGGGGAGCTCCTACAATGAGCAGTTCTTC | CASGLQGSSYNEQFF
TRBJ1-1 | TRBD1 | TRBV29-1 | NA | TGCAGCGTGGTTACCCAGGGGGCGAACACTGAAGCTTTCTTT | CSVVTQGANTEAFF
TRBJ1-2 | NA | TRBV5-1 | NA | TGCGCCAGCAGCTTGGAAGGGACATACCGGCGGGGCTACACCTTC | CASSLEGTYRRGYTF
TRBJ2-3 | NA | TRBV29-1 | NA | TGCAGCGTTAGGTACACAGATACGCAGTATTTT | CSVRYTDTQYF
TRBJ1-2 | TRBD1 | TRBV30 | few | TGTGCCTGGAGTGTCCCGGGACAGGGGCACTATGGCTACACCTTC | CAWSVPGQGHYGYTF
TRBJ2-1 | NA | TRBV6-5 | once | TGTGCCAGCAGTAGATCTTGGGGGGACAATGAGCAGTTCTTC | CASSRSWGDNEQFF
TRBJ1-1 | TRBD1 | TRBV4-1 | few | TGCGCCAGCAGCCAAAGGAACAGGGGAGACCCCATGAACACTGAAGCTTTCTTT | CASSQRNRGDPMNTEAFF
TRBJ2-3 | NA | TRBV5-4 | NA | TGTGCCAGCAGCTTGTTTACGAATACGCAGTATTTT | CASSLFTNTQYF
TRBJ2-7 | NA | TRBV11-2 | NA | TGTGCCAGCAGTCGAGGACGGCGGCTTGGGTACGAGCAGTACTTC | CASSRGRRLGYEQYF
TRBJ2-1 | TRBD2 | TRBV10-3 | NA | TGTGCCAGCGGGACTAGCAATGAGCAGTTCTTC | CASGTSNEQFF
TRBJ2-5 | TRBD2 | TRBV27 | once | TGTGCCAGCAGTTTTACTAGCGGGGGGATTCAGACCCAGTACTTC | CASSFTSGGIQTQYF
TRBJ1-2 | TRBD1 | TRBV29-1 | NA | TGCAGCGTCCGAGGACAGGGGGCTGACTATGGCTACACCTTC | CSVRGQGADYGYTF
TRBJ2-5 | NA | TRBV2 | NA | TGTGCCAGCACGCCAGCGCGGGTCGGACAAGAGACCCAGTACTTC | CASTPARVGQETQYF
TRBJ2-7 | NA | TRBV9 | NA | TGTGCCAGCAGCGTAGCAGGGAAGGGGACCTACGAGCAGTACTTC | CASSVAGKGTYEQYF
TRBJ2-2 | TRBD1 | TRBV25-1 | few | TGTGCCAGCAGTAAGGACAGGGGGTACACCGGGGAGCTGTTTTTT | CASSKDRGYTGELFF
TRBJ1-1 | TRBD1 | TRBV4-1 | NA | TGCGCCAGCAGCCAAGCCCGACAGGGAGGCCCTGAAGCTTTCTTT | CASSQARQGGPEAFF
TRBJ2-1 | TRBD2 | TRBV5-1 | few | TGCGCCAGCAGCTTGACTAGCGGGAGGGTGGGTGAGCAGTTCTTC | CASSLTSGRVGEQFF
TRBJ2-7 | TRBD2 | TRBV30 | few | TGTGCCTGGACCCGACTAGCGGGCAGAACCTACGAGCAGTACTTC | CAWTRLAGRTYEQYF
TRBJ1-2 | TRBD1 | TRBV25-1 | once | TGTGCCAGCAGTGGGGGGGACAGGTTCAACTATGGCTACACCTTC | CASSGGDRFNYGYTF
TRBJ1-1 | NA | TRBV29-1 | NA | TGCACCTCCGTTCGACAGCTGAACACTGAAGCTTTCTTT | CTSVRQLNTEAFF
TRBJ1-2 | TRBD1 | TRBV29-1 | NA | TGCAGCGTTGGACAGGGCTCCTATGGCTACACCTTC | CSVGQGSYGYTF
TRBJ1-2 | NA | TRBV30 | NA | TGTGCCTGGAGAGACAGCAAACAGGGTGGCTACACCTTC | CAWRDSKQGGYTF
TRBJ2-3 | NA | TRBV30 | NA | TGTGCCTGGAGTGGTAATCGGGATACGCAGTATTTT | CAWSGNRDTQYF
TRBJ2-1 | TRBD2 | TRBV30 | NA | TGTGCCTGGAGTGTACCTGCCGGGACTAGCTTTGACAATGAGCAGTTCTTC | CAWSVPAGTSFDNEQFF
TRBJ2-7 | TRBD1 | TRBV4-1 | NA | TGCGCCAGCAGCCTGGCCGGGACAGGAGTCTACGAGCAGTACTTC | CASSLAGTGVYEQYF
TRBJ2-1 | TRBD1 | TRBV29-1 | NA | TGCAGCGTCCGTACAGGGGGCAATGAGCAGTTCTTC | CSVRTGGNEQFF
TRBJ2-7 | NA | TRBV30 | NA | TGTGCCTGGAGTGCCCGTTTATTAACAGGTTCCTACGAGCAGTACTTC | CAWSARLLTGSYEQYF
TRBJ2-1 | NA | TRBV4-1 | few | TGCGCCAGCAGCCTCCTCGGCGAGCAGTTCTTC | CASSLLGEQFF
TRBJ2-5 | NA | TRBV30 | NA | TGTGCCTGGACGGGCGGCCAAGAGACCCAGTACTTC | CAWTGGQETQYF
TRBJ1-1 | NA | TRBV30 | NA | TGTGCCTGGAGTCCGGGCCAAAGGCCCATGAACACTGAAGCTTTCTTT | CAWSPGQRPMNTEAFF
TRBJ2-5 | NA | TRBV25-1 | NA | TGTGCCAGCAGTGAACCGAATTACTTC | CASSEPNYF
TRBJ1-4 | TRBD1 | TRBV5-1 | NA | TGCGCCAGCAGCGTCGGGGACAGAGGACCTAATGAAAAACTGTTTTTT | CASSVGDRGPNEKLFF
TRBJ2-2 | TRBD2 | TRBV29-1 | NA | TGCAGCGTCGAGGGACTAGCGGGAGGATCATACGGGGAGCTGTTTTTT | CSVEGLAGGSYGELFF
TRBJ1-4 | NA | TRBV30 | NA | TGTGCCTGGAGTCCTATCGGGACAACCACAGCAACTAATGAAAAACTGTTTTTT | CAWSPIGTTTATNEKLFF
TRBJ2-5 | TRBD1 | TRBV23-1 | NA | TGCGCCAGCAGTCCCCGGGCAGGGGGCTATAGGGAGACCCAGTACTTC | CASSPRAGGYRETQYF
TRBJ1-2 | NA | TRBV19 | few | TGTGCCAGTAGTCCAGAGGGCGGGGAACGGCCCAGGCGTGGCTACACCTTC | CASSPEGGERPRRGYTF
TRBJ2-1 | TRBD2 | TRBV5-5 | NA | TGTGCCAGCAGCAACCGACTAGCGGTCAATGAGCAGTTCTTC | CASSNRLAVNEQFF
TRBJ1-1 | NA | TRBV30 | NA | TGTGCCTGGAGTGCTAATACTATGAACACTGAAGCTTTCTTT | CAWSANTMNTEAFF
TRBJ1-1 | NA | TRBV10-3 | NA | TGTGCCATCAGGTCTACAGGGAACACTGAAGCTTTCTTT | CAIRSTGNTEAFF
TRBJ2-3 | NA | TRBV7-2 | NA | TGTGCCAGCAGCCTTAGGACGAGTACAGATACGCAGTATTTT | CASSLRTSTDTQYF
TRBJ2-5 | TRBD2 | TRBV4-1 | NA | TGCGCCAGCAGCCAAGAGTGGACTAGCGGCCGTTTAGGGACCCAGTACTTC | CASSQEWTSGRLGTQYF
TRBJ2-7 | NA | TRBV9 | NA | TGTGCCAGCAGCGTAGAAGCAGGGTTCTCCTACGAGCAGTACTTC | CASSVEAGFSYEQYF
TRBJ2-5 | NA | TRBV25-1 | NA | TGTGCCAGCAGTGATTATGTGGGGACCCAGTACTTC | CASSDYVGTQYF
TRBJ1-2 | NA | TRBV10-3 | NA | TGTGCCATCAGTGAGTCTGGACATTTCTATGGCTACACCTTC | CAISESGHFYGYTF
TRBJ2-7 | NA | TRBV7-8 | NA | TGTGCCAGCAGCGCCAGGGGGGGGACTCGCTCCTACGAGCAGTACTTC | CASSARGGTRSYEQYF
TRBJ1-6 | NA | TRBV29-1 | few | TGCAGCGTCAGGGCAGGGAACAATTCACCCCTCCACTTT | CSVRAGNNSPLHF
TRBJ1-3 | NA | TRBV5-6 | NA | TGTGCCAGCAACCAGGGGCCAGGAAACACCATATATTTT | CASNQGPGNTIYF
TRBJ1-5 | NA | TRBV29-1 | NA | TGCAGCGTAAGGACAAGGGGGGACCAGCCCCAGCATTTT | CSVRTRGDQPQHF
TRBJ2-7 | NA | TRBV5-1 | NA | TGCGCCAGCAGCCTGGGAGCCCCCTACGAGCAGTACTTC | CASSLGAPYEQYF
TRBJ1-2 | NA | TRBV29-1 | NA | TGCAGCGTTGGTGGGGCTGATGGCTACACCTTC | CSVGGADGYTF
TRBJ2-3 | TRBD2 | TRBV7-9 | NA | TGTGCCAGCAGCTACGGGACTATTACAGATACGCAGTATTTT | CASSYGTITDTQYF